The T cell receptor beta chain described here comes from a study of blood T cell repertoires in COVID-19. Background on the study: Italy, Spain and the United States were the sources of the convalescent and acute COVID-19 samples. From T cells, B-cell-depleted T cells, or PBMCs came the material, which was cDNA or gDNA.

A Seattle source enrolled patients during active infection and followed them longitudinally. With 6 bases clipped from V and 10 bases from J, the junction kept 7 bases outside the gene matches. The V gene's germline CDR1 is MDHEN and CDR2 SYDVKM. The CDR3 runs to 14 residues. In the original workflow: For nucleated cells, counts were estimated from reference gene primer amplification. Clones were sequenced by immunoSEQ multiplex PCR, and TCRdb holds only the in-frame ones, with some missing. For V, J and clone size, that table is used; D and trimming come from the DNA. The profile covers 25,000 to 35,000 clones, with roughly 88% appearing a single time and roughly 7.9% taken by the ten largest.

Sample: peripheral blood. This sequence joins TRBV28 and TRBJ1-6; TRBD1 matches 9 bases. This clonotype originated in a man in his 60s with COVID-19, enrolled during active disease. The CDR3 reads CASRQTGGLSPLHF. The CDR3 DNA is TGTGCCAGCAGACAAACAGGGGGCCTCTCACCCCTCCACTTT.